This is a list of T cell receptor beta chains from one sample in a study of cytomegalovirus exposure and HLA in healthy donors. Libraries were prepared by immunoSEQ multiplex PCR; TCRdb keeps only in-frame clonotypes and omits some of them. Here the sample spans more than 150,000 clones, approximately 84% being singletons. Material for sequencing was PBMCs. Receptors originate from a man aged 50 to 59 in good health and CMV-seronegative. Both conserved end residues are part of each CDR3. A D gene is named only where the DNA matches it firmly. The listing skips clone size in some rows; elsewhere it reads once, few, many or a size class.

11,few,NA,TRBJ2-4,TRBV2,TGTGCCAGCAGACAGGGAAGCATTCAGTACTTC,CASRQGSIQYF
14,NA,NA,TRBJ2-2,TRBV15,TGTGCCACCAGCAGAGAGACAGTCACCGGGGAGCTGTTTTTT,CATSRETVTGELFF
14,NA,NA,TRBJ2-5,TRBV7-2,TGTGCCAGCAGCCCATCAGGGGGGCTCGAGACCCAGTACTTC,CASSPSGGLETQYF
14,NA,TRBD2,TRBJ2-2,TRBV10-3,TGTGCCGGAGGGAGGGGAGTGAACACCGGGGAGCTGTTTTTT,CAGGRGVNTGELFF
15,NA,TRBD1,TRBJ2-5,TRBV4-1,TGCGCCAGCAGCCAAGTGGGGACAGACGCGAGGACCCAGTACTTC,CASSQVGTDARTQYF
16,NA,NA,TRBJ1-3,TRBV15,TGTGCCACCAGCAGAGATTTGGGGGGAGGAAGAAACACCATATATTTT,CATSRDLGGGRNTIYF
13,NA,NA,TRBJ1-6,TRBV9,TGTGCCAGCAGCCTATCGGAGTCTTCACCCCTCCACTTT,CASSLSESSPLHF
16,NA,TRBD2,TRBJ2-3,TRBV9,TGTGCCAGCAGCGTAGTCGGAACTAGCGGTACAGATACGCAGTATTTT,CASSVVGTSGTDTQYF
15,NA,TRBD1,TRBJ1-5,TRBV19,TGTGCCAGCAGCTTAGGGACAGGGGCAAATCAGCCCCAGCATTTT,CASSLGTGANQPQHF
15,NA,NA,TRBJ2-7,TRBV29-1,TGCAGCGTTGGGGGGGGTACAGGGACGGCTGGCGAGCAGTACTTC,CSVGGGTGTAGEQYF
13,NA,TRBD1,TRBJ1-4,TRBV7-9,TGTGCCAGCATCGGACAGGGAGGGGAAAAACTGTTTTTT,CASIGQGGEKLFF
13,NA,NA,TRBJ1-5,TRBV9,TGTGCCAGCAGCGTAGGAGTGAGTCAGCCCCAGCATTTT,CASSVGVSQPQHF
13,NA,NA,TRBJ2-6,TRBV29-1,TGCAGCGTTGCCAGCTCTGGGGCCAACGTCCTGACTTTC,CSVASSGANVLTF
16,NA,TRBD2,TRBJ2-3,TRBV5-1,TGCGCCAGCAGCTGGGGGGGTCATTCTGGCACAGATACGCAGTATTTT,CASSWGGHSGTDTQYF
12,NA,NA,TRBJ2-1,TRBV6-5,TGTGCCAGCAGCACGGGTTACAATGAGCAGTTCTTC,CASSTGYNEQFF
15,NA,TRBD1,TRBJ2-3,TRBV9,TGTGCCAGCAGCTTCGGGACAGTTAGCCGGGATACGCAGTATTTT,CASSFGTVSRDTQYF
15,NA,TRBD1,TRBJ1-3,TRBV6-1,TGTGCCAGCAGAGCATATCAGGGGGCTGGAAACACCATATATTTT,CASRAYQGAGNTIYF
12,NA,NA,TRBJ2-1,TRBV10-2,TGCGCCAGCACCCGGGAAGGGAATGAGCAGTTCTTC,CASTREGNEQFF
13,once,TRBD1,TRBJ2-5,TRBV5-1,TGCGCCAGCGGTACAGGGGGCGGTGAGACCCAGTACTTC,CASGTGGGETQYF
13,NA,NA,TRBJ2-1,TRBV13,TGTGCCAGCAGGCCCCCGGAGGCAGGAGAGCAGTTCTTC,CASRPPEAGEQFF
12,NA,NA,TRBJ1-1,TRBV7-9,TGTGCCGAAGGACAGACGAACACTGAAGCTTTCTTT,CAEGQTNTEAFF
14,NA,TRBD2,TRBJ2-1,TRBV7-2,TGTGCCAGCAGCTTAGTGGGACTAGGGGGAGAGCAGTTCTTC,CASSLVGLGGEQFF
15,NA,TRBD1,TRBJ2-3,TRBV6-1,TGTGCCAGCAGTGAAGAGGACAGGGGGCTAAATACGCAGTATTTT,CASSEEDRGLNTQYF
16,NA,TRBD1,TRBJ2-2,TRBV5-6,TGTGCCAGCAGCGGCCGGACAGGGGGCAGGGCCGGGGAGCTGTTTTTT,CASSGRTGGRAGELFF
16,once,TRBD1,TRBJ1-3,TRBV28,TGTGCCAGCAGTTCAGCCGGGACAGGGGGAAGAAACACCATATATTTT,CASSSAGTGGRNTIYF
15,NA,TRBD2,TRBJ2-5,TRBV11-2,TGTGCCAGCAGCCTAGTGACTAGCGGCCCGGAGACCCAGTACTTC,CASSLVTSGPETQYF
11,NA,NA,TRBJ2-1,TRBV29-1,TGCAGCGTTGTACAGGACAATGAGCAGTTCTTC,CSVVQDNEQFF
13,NA,NA,TRBJ1-5,TRBV5-8,TGTGCCAGCAGCGATCAGGGGTTTCAGCCCCAGCATTTT,CASSDQGFQPQHF
15,NA,NA,TRBJ1-2,TRBV7-2,TGTGCCAGCAGCTTAGCACCAGGGTATAACTATGGCTACACCTTC,CASSLAPGYNYGYTF
13,NA,NA,TRBJ2-7,TRBV25-1,TGTGCCAGCAGTGAAGCGGCAGGGGTCGAGCAGTACTTC,CASSEAAGVEQYF
14,NA,NA,TRBJ2-7,TRBV12-2,TGTGCAAGTCGCCTGACTAGCGAGTCCTACGAGCAGTACTTC,CASRLTSESYEQYF
15,NA,NA,TRBJ1-2,TRBV19,TGTGCCAGTATACCCACAGACCGAACACCCTATGGCTACACCTTC,CASIPTDRTPYGYTF
17,NA,NA,TRBJ2-3,TRBV5-6,TGTGCCAGCAGCTGGTCGTTGGCGGGTCCTAGCACAGATACGCAGTATTTT,CASSWSLAGPSTDTQYF
13,NA,TRBD1,TRBJ1-2,TRBV6-5,TGTGCCAGCAGTTACTCGGGACAGGGTCAATACACCTTC,CASSYSGQGQYTF
16,NA,NA,TRBJ1-4,TRBV6-1,TGTGCCAGCAGTGAAATGAGGGCAGCAACTAATGAAAAACTGTTTTTT,CASSEMRAATNEKLFF
14,NA,TRBD1,TRBJ1-2,TRBV19,TGTGCCAGTACCGGACAGGGGGAGAACTATGGCTACACCTTC,CASTGQGENYGYTF
11,NA,TRBD1,TRBJ2-1,TRBV27,TGTGCCAGCAGGACAGGGGTTCAGGCGTTCTTC,CASRTGVQAFF
14,NA,NA,TRBJ1-4,TRBV15,TGTGCCACCCGGGTAAGGAGGGAGGGTGAAAAACTGTTTTTT,CATRVRREGEKLFF
11,few,NA,TRBJ2-3,TRBV7-2,TGTGCCAGCAGCACAAGTGATACGCAGTATTTT,CASSTSDTQYF
17,NA,NA,TRBJ2-7,TRBV7-9,TGTGCCAGCAGCTTAGCGCGGGGAGCTGGGAGCTCCTACGAGCAGTACTTC,CASSLARGAGSSYEQYF
14,NA,NA,TRBJ1-1,TRBV6-5,TGTGCCAGCAGTTACTCGATAGGGGACACTGAAGCTTTCTTT,CASSYSIGDTEAFF
18,NA,TRBD1,TRBJ1-5,TRBV19,TGTGCCAGTAGTATAGACCCGTCCAGGGGGATCACGGTGCTGCCCCAGCATTTT,CASSIDPSRGITVLPQHF
14,NA,TRBD1,TRBJ2-1,TRBV5-8,TGTGCCAGCAGCCTATCACAGGGGAGTCATGAGCAGTTCTTC,CASSLSQGSHEQFF
15,NA,NA,TRBJ2-7,TRBV5-5,TGTGCCAGCAGCTTGGCCGACAGAAAGTCCTACGAGCAGTACTTC,CASSLADRKSYEQYF
14,few,NA,TRBJ1-4,TRBV25-1,TGTGCCAGCAGTGATCGCGGCGGGGTTGGAAAACTGTTTTTT,CASSDRGGVGKLFF
16,NA,TRBD2,TRBJ2-3,TRBV5-1,TGCGCCAGCAGCTTTCTTAGCGGGGGGGTCACAGATACGCAGTATTTT,CASSFLSGGVTDTQYF
18,few,TRBD1,TRBJ1-2,TRBV19,TGTGCCAGGAACGAGAATTACCCCGGGACAGCGAACCTCTATGGCTACACCTTC,CARNENYPGTANLYGYTF
13,NA,TRBD1,TRBJ2-7,TRBV7-9,TGTGCCAGCAGCTCACAGGGGGCACAGGAGCAGTACTTC,CASSSQGAQEQYF